The rows below give T cell receptor beta chains drawn from one sample of a study of cytomegalovirus exposure and HLA in healthy donors. The data were produced by immunoSEQ multiplex PCR, yet TCRdb's version contains in-frame clones alone and is incomplete. The sample has fewer than 350,000 clones; approximately 90% are singletons. The specimen was PBMCs. The receptor source for this set is a woman in her late teens or twenties in good health and CMV-seronegative. Both conserved end residues are trimmed from each CDR3. Clone size is shown for a subset of rows, as once, few, many or a class of expanded clone.

TRBV13	-	TRBJ2-7	ASSLRTGLAGGSPRVPYEQY
TRBV4-2	few	TRBJ1-5	ASSQDRYNQPQH
TRBV25-1	once	TRBJ2-7	ASSVASGGAGQY
TRBV6-6	-	TRBJ1-2	ASILRGGRHT
TRBV6-6	-	TRBJ1-1	ATEDKMNTEAF
TRBV12-5	-	TRBJ1-1	ASGLVLRREAF
TRBV2	once	TRBJ2-1	ASSAGDYNEQF
TRBV18	-	TRBJ2-5	ASSPVVPGETQY
TRBV30	-	TRBJ2-1	AWRIGRGPLNEQF
TRBV10-3	-	TRBJ1-5	AISESEGGAQPQH
TRBV30	-	TRBJ1-4	ACSFPGQVNEKLF
TRBV4-1	-	TRBJ2-1	ASSQELAGGPDEQF
TRBV13	-	TRBJ2-3	ASSEGVTRTDTQY
TRBV9	-	TRBJ2-7	ASSVGGQGVYEQY
TRBV30	once	TRBJ2-3	AWEGAIGGPQDTQY
TRBV19	-	TRBJ2-7	ASSMNRGEDEQY
TRBV2	-	TRBJ1-2	ASSEHGVRSGGANYGYT
TRBV21-1	-	TRBJ1-5	ASSKGAGGRVPNQPQH
TRBV2	-	TRBJ2-6	ASSDWDRGWSGANVLT
TRBV5-1	once	TRBJ1-1	ASSLAGQGNTEAF
TRBV7-9	-	TRBJ2-1	ASSTTGGHYNEQF
TRBV2	-	TRBJ1-1	ASSVVEAF
TRBV2	-	TRBJ1-1	ASGPQGATEAF
TRBV9	-	TRBJ2-5	ASSIRSGYQETQY
TRBV5-6	-	TRBJ1-5	ASSLGTSINQPQH
TRBV9	-	TRBJ2-7	ASSADVLAGGGHEQY
TRBV10-3	-	TRBJ1-3	AISVGGNTIY
TRBV29-1	-	TRBJ1-1	SVARLTGRDTEAF
TRBV10-1	-	TRBJ2-3	ASSESGLAGTDTQY
TRBV2	-	TRBJ1-2	AIPRGFYGYT
TRBV6-7	-	TRBJ2-4	ASSFRGTKNIQY
TRBV19	-	TRBJ2-2	ASSAGTGGNTGELF
TRBV27	-	TRBJ2-3	ASSSLRGGPDTQY